This is a list of T cell receptor beta chains from one sample in a study of T cell changes during pregnancy in multiple sclerosis. Libraries were prepared by immunoSEQ multiplex PCR; TCRdb keeps only in-frame clonotypes and omits some of them. The table records tens of thousands of clones, around 94% of them present only once. Source: CD4+ T cells from peripheral blood mononuclear cells, taken before pregnancy. The receptors here all came from a female donor with multiple sclerosis, enrolled in a pregnancy study. Both conserved end residues are part of each CDR3. Fields, in order: J gene, V gene, clone size, D gene, CDR3 DNA, CDR3 protein. The D gene is left open where the match is weak. Where a row states a size, it is once, few, many or the class of an expanded clone; other rows omit it.

TRBJ2-5,TRBV7-2,few,TRBD2,TGTGCCAGCAGCTTAAGCGGGAGGGGGGAGACCCAGTACTTC,CASSLSGRGETQYF
TRBJ2-7,TRBV7-9,-,TRBD2,TGTGCCAGCAGCTCTCTAGCGGTTGGTTACGAGCAGTACTTC,CASSSLAVGYEQYF
TRBJ1-5,TRBV28,-,TRBD1,TGTGCCAGCAGTTTAATCAGTCAAGGGATTGCGACAGGGGGACCCTATCAGCCCCAGCATTTT,CASSLISQGIATGGPYQPQHF
TRBJ1-1,TRBV19,-,TRBD1,TGTGCCAGTAATCAACAGGGGTTGAACACTGAAGCTTTCTTT,CASNQQGLNTEAFF
TRBJ1-2,TRBV11-2,-,TRBD1,TGTGCCAGCAGGGACAGGAACTATGGCTACACCTTC,CASRDRNYGYTF
TRBJ2-5,TRBV2,-,TRBD2,TGTGCCAGCCCAGCTGGCGGGAGTGGAGAGACCCAGTACTTC,CASPAGGSGETQYF
TRBJ2-1,TRBV5-1,-,-,TGCGCCAGCAGCTTAGGCGGGACGAGATACAATGAGCAGTTCTTC,CASSLGGTRYNEQFF
TRBJ2-2,TRBV29-1,-,TRBD2,TGCAGCGTGGGGGGGTCCGGGGAGCTGTTTTTT,CSVGGSGELFF
TRBJ2-3,TRBV4-2,once,-,TGTGCCAGCAGCCCGGGACTTTCCGAGCAGTATTTT,CASSPGLSEQYF
TRBJ1-2,TRBV4-2,-,-,TGTGCCAGCAGCCAAGGGGTGACAGCCGAGTCCTATGGCTACACCTTC,CASSQGVTAESYGYTF
TRBJ2-1,TRBV19,-,-,TGTGCCAGTAAGAGGGACTCCTACAATGAGCAGTTCTTC,CASKRDSYNEQFF
TRBJ1-1,TRBV5-6,-,-,TGTGCCAGCAGCTTGGCTAGCCCGAGTGAAGCTTTCTTT,CASSLASPSEAFF
TRBJ1-5,TRBV7-2,-,-,TGTGCCAGCAGCTCATTTACAGGGACCCCTCAGCCCCAGCATTTT,CASSSFTGTPQPQHF
TRBJ1-1,TRBV6-1,-,-,TGTGCCAGCAGTGAAAATGTTGGGGGGTACACTGAAGCTTTCTTT,CASSENVGGYTEAFF
TRBJ2-5,TRBV2,-,TRBD2,TGTGCCAGCAGTGGGACTAGCGGGAGGGAGACCCAGTACTTC,CASSGTSGRETQYF
TRBJ1-5,TRBV19,-,-,TGTGCCAGTAGTATTAGAGGAGGGATGGAGCATTTT,CASSIRGGMEHF
TRBJ2-7,TRBV7-9,-,-,TGTGCCAGCAGCACAAAACAGGGACCCTACGAGCAGTACTTC,CASSTKQGPYEQYF
TRBJ2-7,TRBV11-2,-,-,-,CASSLVGFGTGEF
TRBJ2-7,TRBV28,-,-,TGTGCCAGCAGTCGACTGTTTTACGAGCAGTACTTC,CASSRLFYEQYF
TRBJ1-5,TRBV6-6,once,TRBD1,TGTGCCAGCAGTTACCCTGACAGGGTTGGGGGGCCCCAGCATTTT,CASSYPDRVGGPQHF
TRBJ2-5,TRBV2,-,TRBD1,TGTGCCAGCAGTGAGACAGGGACGGCCCAGTACTTC,CASSETGTAQYF
TRBJ2-1,TRBV19,-,TRBD1,TGTGCCAGTAGTTGGACAGGGGGCACTAATGGCGAGCAGTTCTTC,CASSWTGGTNGEQFF
TRBJ1-4,TRBV28,-,-,TGTGCCAGCAGTTTTTGGTCGGGGGTGACTAATGAAAAACTGTTTTTT,CASSFWSGVTNEKLFF
TRBJ1-1,TRBV5-1,-,TRBD1,TGCGCCAGCAGCTCAACCGGGACAGCGAACACTGAAGCTTTCTTT,CASSSTGTANTEAFF
TRBJ2-7,TRBV29-1,-,-,TGCAGCGTTGAGCCCTTGCGTGGACAGGGAGGGTACGAGCAGTACTTC,CSVEPLRGQGGYEQYF
TRBJ2-5,TRBV4-2,once,TRBD2,TGTGCCAGCAGCCAAGGGACTAGCGGGAACCAAGAGACCCAGTACTTC,CASSQGTSGNQETQYF
TRBJ1-3,TRBV19,-,-,TGTGCCAGTAGTATATCCCCCAGGGCTGGAAACACCATATATTTT,CASSISPRAGNTIYF
TRBJ1-5,TRBV18,-,-,TGTGCCAGCTCACCAGGAGGGCGCGATCAGCCCCAGCATTTT,CASSPGGRDQPQHF
TRBJ2-7,TRBV5-6,once,-,TGTGCCAGCAGCAGACAGGTCTACGAGCAGTACTTC,CASSRQVYEQYF
TRBJ2-1,TRBV19,-,TRBD1,TGTGCCAGTTCTAGGACAGGGGGCTTGGGCGGGAGGGCTGGTGAGCAGTTCTTC,CASSRTGGLGGRAGEQFF
TRBJ2-5,TRBV30,-,-,TGTGCCTGGAGTCCGGCTGCGGTGCCGCAAGAGACCCAGTACTTC,CAWSPAAVPQETQYF
TRBJ1-1,TRBV7-8,-,-,TGTGCCAGCAGCTTAGGCGGGAGAAACACTGAAGCTTTCTTT,CASSLGGRNTEAFF
TRBJ2-7,TRBV18,-,-,TGTGCCAGCTCGGCGGGCGGCGAGCAGTACTTC,CASSAGGEQYF
TRBJ1-2,TRBV28,-,TRBD1,TGTGCCAGCTTGCAGCAGGGGGTCGGGCATGGCTACACCTTC,CASLQQGVGHGYTF
TRBJ2-7,TRBV10-3,-,TRBD2,TGTGCCATCAGTGACCCCGGGAGGGAAACCTACGAGCAGTACTTC,CAISDPGRETYEQYF
TRBJ2-3,TRBV5-4,-,TRBD2,TGTGCCAGCAGCCCTGTAGCGGGTACGGTCACAGATACGCAGTATTTT,CASSPVAGTVTDTQYF
TRBJ2-7,TRBV30,-,-,TGTGCCTGGAGGGAGACCCGCGAGCAGTACTTC,CAWRETREQYF
TRBJ2-5,TRBV7-9,-,TRBD1,TGTGCCAGCAGCTTACCGACAGGGGGCAGGGAGACCCAGTACTTC,CASSLPTGGRETQYF
TRBJ1-1,TRBV11-2,-,-,TGTGCCAGCAGCACGATCGACAGCAGTGAAGCTTTCTTT,CASSTIDSSEAFF
TRBJ2-7,TRBV27,-,-,TGTGCCAGCAGTTTAACCCTAGGAACCTACGAGCAGTACTTC,CASSLTLGTYEQYF
TRBJ2-5,TRBV9,-,TRBD1,TGTGCCAGCAGCGCCACTGGGACAGACGAAGAGACCCAGTACTTC,CASSATGTDEETQYF
TRBJ1-1,TRBV6-5,-,TRBD1,TGTGCCAGCAGTTACTCGACAGGGATGAACACTGAAGCTTTCTTT,CASSYSTGMNTEAFF
TRBJ2-2,TRBV6-1,-,TRBD2,TGTGCCAGTACAGGGACTAGAAACACCGGGGAGCTGTTTTTT,CASTGTRNTGELFF
TRBJ1-4,TRBV30,-,TRBD1,TGTGCCTGGAGTGAACAGGGGTCTTTAGTTGAAAAACTGTTTTTT,CAWSEQGSLVEKLFF
TRBJ1-1,TRBV19,-,-,TGTGCCAGTAGTATATCGCCGGGAGGTCGGGCCTCTGCCGCTTTCTTT,CASSISPGGRASAAFF
TRBJ2-7,TRBV21-1,-,-,TGTGCCAGCATCTCAGGGAAAACCCACGAGCAGTACTTC,CASISGKTHEQYF
TRBJ2-1,TRBV5-1,-,TRBD1,TGCGCCAGCAGCTTGGACAGGGGGGACAATGAGCAGTTCTTC,CASSLDRGDNEQFF
TRBJ2-7,TRBV4-1,-,TRBD1,TGCGCCAGCAGCCGTTCAGGGACAGGGGACGAGCAGTACTTC,CASSRSGTGDEQYF
TRBJ1-2,TRBV29-1,-,TRBD1,TGCAGCCTTAGACAGGGGCTCTATGGCTACACCTTC,CSLRQGLYGYTF
TRBJ1-2,TRBV4-3,-,TRBD1,TGCGCCAGCAGCCAAGATTTAGGGGGAAGGGGGCGCGGCTATGGCTACACCTTC,CASSQDLGGRGRGYGYTF
TRBJ2-2,TRBV19,-,-,TGTGCCAGTAGTATAGGAGGGATGGGATACGGGGAGCTGTTTTTT,CASSIGGMGYGELFF
TRBJ2-5,TRBV14,-,-,TGTGCCAGCAGCCAAGAACTAGCCGGGGAGACCCAGTACTTC,CASSQELAGETQYF
TRBJ1-1,TRBV14,few,-,TGTGCCAGCAGCCAGAGACTGGGGATGGGGAGCACTGAAGCTTTCTTT,CASSQRLGMGSTEAFF
TRBJ2-7,TRBV6-1,-,TRBD2,TGTGCCAGCTTTGGACTAGCGGGCCACGAGCAGTACTTC,CASFGLAGHEQYF
TRBJ2-7,TRBV5-1,-,-,TGCGCCAGCAGCCAAGGAACCGGGAGAGACGCCTACGAGCAGTACTTC,CASSQGTGRDAYEQYF
TRBJ1-2,TRBV25-1,-,-,TGTGCCAGCAGTGACCCAGGTCGCGGCTACACCTTC,CASSDPGRGYTF
TRBJ2-7,TRBV2,-,TRBD1,TGTGCCAGCAGTGTAGGGACAGGGGGCGAGCAGTACTTC,CASSVGTGGEQYF
TRBJ1-4,TRBV7-3,-,TRBD1,TGTGCCAGCAGCTTCCCCGGGACAGGCCAATTTGCAACTAATGAAAAACTGTTTTTT,CASSFPGTGQFATNEKLFF
TRBJ1-2,TRBV25-1,-,TRBD1,TGTGCCAGCACTTCCCGACAGGGCGTTAACTATGGCTACACCTTC,CASTSRQGVNYGYTF